Listed below are T cell receptor beta chains from one sample, sequenced in a study of blood T cell repertoires in COVID-19. The data were produced by immunoSEQ multiplex PCR, yet TCRdb's version contains in-frame clones alone and is incomplete. This sample yields 400,000 or so clones, of which about 87% are seen a single time; roughly 0.84% belongs to the top ten. The sequenced sample consisted of peripheral blood. These receptors were collected from a man in his late teens or twenties with COVID-19, enrolled during active disease. The conserved cysteine and the conserved F or W are not part of the CDR3 here. Fields, in order: J gene, V gene, CDR3 protein.

TRBJ2-2	TRBV29-1	SVVTGGTGELF
TRBJ1-2	TRBV28	ASSHRYGYT
TRBJ2-1	TRBV2	ASTLPRDRTNNEQF
TRBJ2-3	TRBV2	ATTGGSGRSDTQY
TRBJ1-2	TRBV4-2	ASSRVDSKDAYT
TRBJ2-7	TRBV9	ASSVSGPYEQY
TRBJ1-5	TRBV6-1	ASSEDRAQH
TRBJ2-5	TRBV7-2	ASSQDREETQY
TRBJ2-6	TRBV19	ASSIASSGANVLT
TRBJ2-7	TRBV27	ASSFSTGRGSYEQY
TRBJ1-1	TRBV2	ASILRDRQDEAF
TRBJ1-2	TRBV5-4	ASVGGDGLNYGYT
TRBJ1-5	TRBV2	ASGQANQPQH
TRBJ1-5	TRBV29-1	SVPIGDSNQPQH
TRBJ1-4	TRBV11-2	ASGDGTANEKLF
TRBJ1-1	TRBV5-1	ASSTQTVNTEAF
TRBJ1-1	TRBV2	ASRRQLNTEAF
TRBJ1-1	TRBV19	ASSREARWEAF
TRBJ1-2	TRBV3-1/TRBV3-2	ASSHGTGKGYT
TRBJ2-7	TRBV7-8	ASSARLATPYEQY
TRBJ2-1	TRBV4-1	ASSHSLAEKYNEQF
TRBJ2-7	TRBV30	AWDTGSGRIEQY
TRBJ2-1	TRBV29-1	SVATPTSYNEQF
TRBJ1-2	TRBV15	ATSRETGMSYGYT
TRBJ1-6	TRBV5-4	ASSLQNSPLH
TRBJ1-3	TRBV10-1	ASSQGLSGNTIY
TRBJ2-3	TRBV19	ASSIVTGGFTDTQY
TRBJ2-5	TRBV9	ASSSGVGAVETQY
TRBJ1-1	TRBV6-5	ASRGDRRRSRTF
TRBJ2-1	TRBV30	AWSGDSYNEQF
TRBJ2-1	TRBV29-1	SVGQSSYNEQF
TRBJ1-1	TRBV6-1	ASSEPGGWTEAF
TRBJ1-5	TRBV6-5	ASRTANQPQH
TRBJ1-2	TRBV7-9	ASSLRSGEGYT
TRBJ1-5	TRBV9	ASSPRQTPQLVSNQPQH
TRBJ1-3	TRBV7-9	ASSSGQQGNTIY
TRBJ2-5	TRBV11-3	ASSPRAGGVETQY
TRBJ1-6	TRBV18	ASSPAQRRGNSPLH
TRBJ2-7	TRBV7-9	ASSAHGLAGYEQY
TRBJ2-7	TRBV28	ASTYSGNIYEQY
TRBJ2-5	TRBV4-2	ASSQDAGEWETQY
TRBJ2-1	TRBV5-1	ASSLSGRDNEQF
TRBJ1-4	TRBV6-4	ASSRTASTNEKLF
TRBJ2-1	TRBV11-2	ASSLQRGGSSYNEQF
TRBJ2-2	TRBV21-1	ASSKVVLASGGVGELF
TRBJ1-2	TRBV3-1/TRBV3-2	ASSRPGQDNGYT
TRBJ1-5	TRBV2	ASRVDRGNQPQH
TRBJ2-2	TRBV2	ASSRQGATGELF
TRBJ1-1	TRBV3-1/TRBV3-2	ASAGGRNTEAF
TRBJ1-4	TRBV18	ASSPVKQGIGEKLF